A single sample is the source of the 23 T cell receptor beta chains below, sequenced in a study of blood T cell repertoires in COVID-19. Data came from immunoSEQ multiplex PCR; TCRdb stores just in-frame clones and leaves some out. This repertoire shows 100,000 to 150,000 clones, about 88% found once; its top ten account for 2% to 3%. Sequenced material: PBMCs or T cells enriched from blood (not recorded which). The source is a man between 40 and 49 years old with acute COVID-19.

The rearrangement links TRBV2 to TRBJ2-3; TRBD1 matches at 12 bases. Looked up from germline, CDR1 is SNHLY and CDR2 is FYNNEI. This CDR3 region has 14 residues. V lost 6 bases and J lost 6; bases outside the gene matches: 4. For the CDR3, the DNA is TGTGCCAGCAGCGGGACAGGGGGCGAGGATACGCAGTATTTT. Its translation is CASSGTGGEDTQYF.

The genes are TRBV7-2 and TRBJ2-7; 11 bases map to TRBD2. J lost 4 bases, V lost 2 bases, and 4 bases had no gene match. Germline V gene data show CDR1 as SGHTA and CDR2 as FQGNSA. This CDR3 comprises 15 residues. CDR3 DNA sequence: TGTGCCAGCAGCTTAAGGCTAGCGGGAGGATACGAGCAGTACTTC. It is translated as CASSLRLAGGYEQYF.

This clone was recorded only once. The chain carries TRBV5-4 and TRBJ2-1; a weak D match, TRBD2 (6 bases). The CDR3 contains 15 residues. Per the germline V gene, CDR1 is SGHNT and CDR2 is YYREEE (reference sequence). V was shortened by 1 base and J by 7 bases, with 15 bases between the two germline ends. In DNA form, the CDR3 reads TGTGCCAGCAGCTTGATCTGGAGGGCCCAAAATGAGCAGTTCTTC. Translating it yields CASSLIWRAQNEQFF.

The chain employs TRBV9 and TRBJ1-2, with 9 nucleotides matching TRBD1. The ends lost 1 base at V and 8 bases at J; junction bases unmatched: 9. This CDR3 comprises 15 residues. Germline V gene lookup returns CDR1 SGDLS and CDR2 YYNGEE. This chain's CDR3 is CASSVTGGGTSGYTF. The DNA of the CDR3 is TGTGCCAGCAGCGTAACAGGGGGCGGGACCTCGGGCTACACCTTC.

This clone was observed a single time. CDR3 DNA sequence: TGTGCCAGCAGCTCAACGGTTTCTAAAGCTTTCTTT. Its protein is CASSSTVSKAFF. V usage is TRBV11-1 and J usage is TRBJ1-1; D is uncertain. The CDR3 totals 12 residues. Trimming cost V 4 bases and J 9 bases, with 12 bases left between them. Per germline, CDR1 SGHAT and CDR2 FQDESV (reference sequence). Filled out from reference TRBV11-1 and TRBJ1-1, the complete variable domain reads EAEVAQSPRYKITEKSQAVAFWCDPISGHATLYWYRQILGQGPELLVQFQDESVVDDSQLPKDRFSAERLKGVDSTLKIQPAELGDSAMYLCASSSTVSKAFFGQGTRLTVV.

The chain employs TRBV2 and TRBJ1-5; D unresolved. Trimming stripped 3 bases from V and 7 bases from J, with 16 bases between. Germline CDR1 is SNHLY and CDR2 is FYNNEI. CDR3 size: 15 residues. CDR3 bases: TGTGCCAGCAGTGAGCTCTCTATATCGGTGCAGCCCCAGCATTTT. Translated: CASSELSISVQPQHF.

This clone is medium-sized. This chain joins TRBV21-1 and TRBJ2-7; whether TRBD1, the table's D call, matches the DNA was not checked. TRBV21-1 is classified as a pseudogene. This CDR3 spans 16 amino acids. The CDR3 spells CASSKGDSPSSYEQYF. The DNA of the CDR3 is TGTGCCAGCAGCAAAGGGGACAGCCCTAGCTCCTACGAGCAGTACTTC.

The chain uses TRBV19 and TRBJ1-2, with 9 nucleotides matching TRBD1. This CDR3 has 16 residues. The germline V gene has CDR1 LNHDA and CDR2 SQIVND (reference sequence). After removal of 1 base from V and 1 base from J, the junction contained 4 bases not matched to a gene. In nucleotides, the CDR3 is TGTGCCAGTAGTATAGCGAGGGGACAGGGTAACTATGGCTACACCTTC. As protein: CASSIARGQGNYGYTF.

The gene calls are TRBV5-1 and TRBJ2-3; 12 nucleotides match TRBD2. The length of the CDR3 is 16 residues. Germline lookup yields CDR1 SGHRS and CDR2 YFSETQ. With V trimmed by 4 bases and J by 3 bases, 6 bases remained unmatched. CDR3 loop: CASSLLTSGGTDTQYF. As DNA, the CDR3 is TGCGCCAGCAGCCTCCTGACTAGCGGGGGAACAGATACGCAGTATTTT.

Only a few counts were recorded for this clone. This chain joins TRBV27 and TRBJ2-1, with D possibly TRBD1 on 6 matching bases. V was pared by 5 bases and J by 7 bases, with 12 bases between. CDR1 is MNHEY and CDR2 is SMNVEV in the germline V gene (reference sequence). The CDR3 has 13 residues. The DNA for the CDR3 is TGTGCCAGCAGTCGAGGCAGGGGAAATGAGCAGTTCTTC. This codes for CASSRGRGNEQFF.

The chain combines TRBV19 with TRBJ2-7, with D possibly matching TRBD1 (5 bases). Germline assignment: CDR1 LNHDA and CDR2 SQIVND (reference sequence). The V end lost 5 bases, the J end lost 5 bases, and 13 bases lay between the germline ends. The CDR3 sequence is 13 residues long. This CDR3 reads CASSRTSGNEQYF. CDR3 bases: TGTGCCAGTAGTCGGACATCAGGCAACGAGCAGTACTTC.

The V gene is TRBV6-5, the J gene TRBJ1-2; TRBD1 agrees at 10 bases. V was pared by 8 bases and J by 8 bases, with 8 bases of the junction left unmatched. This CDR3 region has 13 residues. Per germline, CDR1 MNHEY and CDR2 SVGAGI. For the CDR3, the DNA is TGTGCCAGCTTGGCGGGACAGGGGAGAGGCTACACCTTC. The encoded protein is CASLAGQGRGYTF.

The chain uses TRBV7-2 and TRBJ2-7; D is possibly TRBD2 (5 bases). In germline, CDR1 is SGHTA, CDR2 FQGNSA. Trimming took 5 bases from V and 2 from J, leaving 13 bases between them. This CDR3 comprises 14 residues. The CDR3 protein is CASSPTSSAYEQYF. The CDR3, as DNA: TGTGCCAGCAGCCCAACTAGTTCCGCCTACGAGCAGTACTTC.

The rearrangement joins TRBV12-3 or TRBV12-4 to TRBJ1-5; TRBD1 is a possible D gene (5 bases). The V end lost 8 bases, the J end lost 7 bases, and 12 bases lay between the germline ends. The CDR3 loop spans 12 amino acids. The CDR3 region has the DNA TGTGCCAGCGATCGGGGGGAACAGCCCCAGCATTTT. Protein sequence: CASDRGEQPQHF.

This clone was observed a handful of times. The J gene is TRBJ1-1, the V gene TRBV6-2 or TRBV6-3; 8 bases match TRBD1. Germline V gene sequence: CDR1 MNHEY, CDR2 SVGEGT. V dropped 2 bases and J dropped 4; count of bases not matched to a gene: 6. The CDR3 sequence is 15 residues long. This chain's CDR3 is CASSYPGTGGTEAFF. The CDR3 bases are TGTGCCAGCAGTTACCCCGGGACAGGAGGCACTGAAGCTTTCTTT.

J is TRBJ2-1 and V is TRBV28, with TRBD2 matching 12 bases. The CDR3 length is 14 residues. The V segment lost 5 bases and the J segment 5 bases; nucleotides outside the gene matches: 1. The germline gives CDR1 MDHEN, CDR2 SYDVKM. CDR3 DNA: TGTGCCAGCAGTCGGACTAGCGGGAACAATGAGCAGTTCTTC. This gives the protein CASSRTSGNNEQFF.

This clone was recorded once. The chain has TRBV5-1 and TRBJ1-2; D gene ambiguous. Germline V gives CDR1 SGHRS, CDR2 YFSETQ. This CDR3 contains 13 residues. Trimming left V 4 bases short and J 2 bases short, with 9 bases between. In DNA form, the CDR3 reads TGCGCCAGCAGCGTTACGGGGAACTATGGCTACACCTTC. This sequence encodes CASSVTGNYGYTF.

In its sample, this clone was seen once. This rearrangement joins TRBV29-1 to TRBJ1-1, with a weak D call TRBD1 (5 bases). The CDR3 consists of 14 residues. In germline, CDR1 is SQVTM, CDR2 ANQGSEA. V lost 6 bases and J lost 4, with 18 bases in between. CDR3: CSVDDSAVFTEAFF. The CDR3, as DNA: TGCAGCGTCGATGACAGCGCGGTCTTCACTGAAGCTTTCTTT.

The CDR3 DNA is TGCGCCAGCAGCTTAACAGGGAATGAAGCTTTCTTT. Translation: CASSLTGNEAFF. V and J are TRBV5-1 and TRBJ1-1; D possibly corresponds to TRBD1 (6 bases). The CDR3 has 12 residues. V lost 2 bases to trimming and J lost 7 bases, with 9 bases between them. Germline assignment: CDR1 SGHRS and CDR2 YFSETQ.

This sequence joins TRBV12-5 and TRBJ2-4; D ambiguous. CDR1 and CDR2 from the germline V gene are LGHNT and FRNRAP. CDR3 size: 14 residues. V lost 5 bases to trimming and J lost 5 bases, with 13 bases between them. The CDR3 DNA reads TGTGCTAGTGGTCAACAGTCTTGGGAAAACATTCAGTACTTC. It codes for CASGQQSWENIQYF.

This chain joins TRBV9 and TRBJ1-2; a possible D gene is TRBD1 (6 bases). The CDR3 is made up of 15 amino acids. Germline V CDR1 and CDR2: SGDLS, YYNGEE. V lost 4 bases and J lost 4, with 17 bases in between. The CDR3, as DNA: TGTGCCAGCAGCCCCTTCGGACCGGACAGCTATGGCTACACCTTC. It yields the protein CASSPFGPDSYGYTF.

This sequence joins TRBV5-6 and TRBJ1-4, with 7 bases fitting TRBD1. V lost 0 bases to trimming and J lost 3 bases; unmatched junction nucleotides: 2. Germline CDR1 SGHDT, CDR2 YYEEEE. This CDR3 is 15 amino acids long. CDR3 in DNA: TGTGCCAGCAGCTTGGCTGGACAGGCTAATGAAAAACTGTTTTTT. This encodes CASSLAGQANEKLFF. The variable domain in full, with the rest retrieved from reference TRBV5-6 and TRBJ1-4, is DAGVTQSPTHLIKTRGQQVTLRCSPKSGHDTVSWYQQALGQGPQFIFQYYEEEERQRGNFPDRFSGHQFPNYSSELNVNALLLGDSALYLCASSLAGQANEKLFFGSGTQLSVL.

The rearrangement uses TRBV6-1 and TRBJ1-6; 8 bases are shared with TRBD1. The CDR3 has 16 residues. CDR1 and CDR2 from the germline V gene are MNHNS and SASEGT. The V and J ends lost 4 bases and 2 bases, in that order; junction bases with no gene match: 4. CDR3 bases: TGTGCCAGCAGTGGAGCAGGGGGCACCTATAATTCACCCCTCCACTTT. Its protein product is CASSGAGGTYNSPLHF.